This TCR beta chain came from a study of OX40 agonist ivuxolimab in advanced cancers. Produced via immunoSEQ multiplex PCR; TCRdb's table is partial and in-frame only. The sample carries tens of thousands of clones, 84% recorded once. Trimming removed 5 bases from V and 5 bases from J; junction bases left unmatched: 5. CDR3 size: 15 residues. The germline gives CDR1 ENHRY, CDR2 SYGVKD. The material was CD4+ or CD8+ T cells sorted from blood, obtained in a trial of the OX40 agonist ivuxolimab. V usage is TRBV10-3 and J usage is TRBJ2-1; the match to TRBD2 covers 11 bases. The clonotype comes from an adult with an advanced solid tumor such as melanoma, head and neck, liver or kidney cancer. CDR3 in amino acids: CAISLTSGVHNEQFF. The CDR3 DNA reads TGTGCCATCAGTCTGACTAGCGGGGTCCACAATGAGCAGTTCTTC.